This T cell receptor beta chain came from a study of T cell responses to AZD1222 COVID-19 vaccine. As for the study in general: Pooling of second doses given at about 4 or about 12 weeks was done.

Study results and caveats: Spike was spanned by vaccine-associated CD4 TCRs, which were dominant at 160-218 and 743-854. Repertoires were obtained solely post-peak T cell response.

The germline V gene encodes CDR1 SGHVS and CDR2 FNYEAQ. The V and J ends lost 5 bases and 5 bases respectively, with 10 bases between them. The CDR3 has 12 amino acids. As for this clone: Its specificity is unknown.

Clones were read by immunoSEQ multiplex PCR, and TCRdb kept only the in-frame ones, dropping some. The sample holds about 97,000 clones; over 75% are singletons and the top ten take roughly 3%. The starting material was peripheral blood, obtained on day 0 of AZD1222 vaccination. The TCR was taken from an adult in good health. The chain uses TRBV7-6 and TRBJ2-7; D is perhaps TRBD1 (5 bases). DNA for the CDR3: TGTGCCAGCAGCGCAGGGTTCGACGAGCAGTACTTC. Protein sequence: CASSAGFDEQYF.